The T cell receptor (beta chain) under discussion was sequenced for a study of T cell changes during pregnancy in multiple sclerosis (dated by TCRdb to about 2019). General notes on the study: Changes in the T cell repertoire over the course of pregnancy were examined in this study in women with multiple sclerosis.

The CDR3 spans 16 residues, from the cysteine through the phenylalanine. Only CDR3 DNA remains: 48 bases, in frame from the first base. Reading the germline V gene gives CDR1 SGHTA and CDR2 FQGNSA. V trim: 4 bases; J trim: 2 bases; unmatched bases: 6. With regard to this clone: The target of this receptor is not known. Nothing much larger sits one base from this clone, and base qualities are not available.

Library method: the immunoSEQ multiplex PCR assay. The table comes from immuneACCESS by way of TCRdb, which keeps in-frame sequences with V and J called. Part of the clones is missing from these tables; in studies checked, under half for an unresolved V gene and the rest for unknown reasons. The sample table contains about 57,000 clones; only one count was recorded for approximately 92% of them. The leading ten clones occupy about 0.75% of the sample. This TCR was recovered from a female donor with multiple sclerosis, enrolled in a pregnancy study. Here the sequenced sample was CD4+ T cells from peripheral blood mononuclear cells, taken in the third trimester of pregnancy. The chain links TRBV7-2 with TRBJ2-3; TRBD2 lines up with 10 middle nucleotides. Here the CDR3 is given as CASSWGLAGVTDTQYF. The nucleotides are TGTGCCAGCAGCTGGGGGCTAGCGGGAGTCACAGATACGCAGTATTTT.